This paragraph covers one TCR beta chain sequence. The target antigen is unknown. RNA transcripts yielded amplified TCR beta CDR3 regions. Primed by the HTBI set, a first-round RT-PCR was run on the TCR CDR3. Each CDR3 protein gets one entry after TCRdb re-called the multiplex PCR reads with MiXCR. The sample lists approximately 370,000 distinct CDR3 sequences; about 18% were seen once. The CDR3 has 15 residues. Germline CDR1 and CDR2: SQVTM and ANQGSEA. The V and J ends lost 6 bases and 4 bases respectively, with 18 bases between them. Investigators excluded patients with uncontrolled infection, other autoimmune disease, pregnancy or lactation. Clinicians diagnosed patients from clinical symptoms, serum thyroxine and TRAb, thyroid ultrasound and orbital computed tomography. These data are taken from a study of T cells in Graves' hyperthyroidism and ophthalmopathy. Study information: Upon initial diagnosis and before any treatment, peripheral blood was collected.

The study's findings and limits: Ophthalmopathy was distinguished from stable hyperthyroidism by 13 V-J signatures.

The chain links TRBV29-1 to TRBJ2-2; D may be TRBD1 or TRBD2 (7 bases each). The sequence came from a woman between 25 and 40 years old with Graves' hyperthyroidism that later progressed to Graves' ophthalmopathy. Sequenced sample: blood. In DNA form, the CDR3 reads TGCAGCGTGGGGGGGTCAGGGGGTGTCACCGGGGAGCTGTTTTTT. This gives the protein CSVGGSGGVTGELFF.